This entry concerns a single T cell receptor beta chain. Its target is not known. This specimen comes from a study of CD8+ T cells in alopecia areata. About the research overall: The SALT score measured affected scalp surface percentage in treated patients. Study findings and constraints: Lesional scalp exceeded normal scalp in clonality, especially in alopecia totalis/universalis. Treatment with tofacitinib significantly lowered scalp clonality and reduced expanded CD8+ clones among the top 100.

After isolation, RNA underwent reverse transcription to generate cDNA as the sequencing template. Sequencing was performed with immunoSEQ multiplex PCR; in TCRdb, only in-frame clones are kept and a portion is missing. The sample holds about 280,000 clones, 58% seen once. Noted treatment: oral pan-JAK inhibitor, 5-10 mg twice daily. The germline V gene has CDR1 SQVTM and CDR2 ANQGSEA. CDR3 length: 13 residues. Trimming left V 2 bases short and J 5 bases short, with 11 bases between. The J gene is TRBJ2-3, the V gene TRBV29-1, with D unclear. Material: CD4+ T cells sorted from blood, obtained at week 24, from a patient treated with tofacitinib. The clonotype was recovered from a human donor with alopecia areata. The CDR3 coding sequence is TGCAGCGTTGAAATCACCGGGCTAGATACGCAGTATTTT. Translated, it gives CSVEITGLDTQYF.